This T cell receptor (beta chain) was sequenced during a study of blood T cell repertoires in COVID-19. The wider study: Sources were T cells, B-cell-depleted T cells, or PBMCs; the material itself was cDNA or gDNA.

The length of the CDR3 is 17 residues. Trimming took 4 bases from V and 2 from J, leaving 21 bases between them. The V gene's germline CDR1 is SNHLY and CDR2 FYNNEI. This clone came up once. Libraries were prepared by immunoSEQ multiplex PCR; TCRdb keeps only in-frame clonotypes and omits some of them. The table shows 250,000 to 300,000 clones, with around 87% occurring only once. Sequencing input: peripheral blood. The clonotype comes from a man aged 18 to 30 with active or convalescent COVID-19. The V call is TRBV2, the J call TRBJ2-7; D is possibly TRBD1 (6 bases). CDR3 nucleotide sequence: TGTGCCAGCAGTGGATGGTCGCCGCAGGGGCCCCCCTACGAGCAGTACTTC. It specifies CASSGWSPQGPPYEQYF.